This TCR beta chain derives from a study of shared clonotypes between healthy human individuals. Without sorting, samples used around 92 million PBMCs for genomic DNA. This clone was detected ten times or more. The data were produced by immunoSEQ multiplex PCR, yet TCRdb's version contains in-frame clones alone and is incomplete. The table includes around 500,000 clones, around 79% detected once. Germline V gives CDR1 SGDLS, CDR2 YYNGEE. CDR3 length equals 14 residues. Trimming took 2 bases from V and 2 from J; bases not matched to a gene: 4. This TCR was sampled from a middle-aged woman in good health. Some clones in this sample may be carry-over from other donors' samples. What was sequenced was PBMCs. This rearrangement joins TRBV9 to TRBJ2-7; TRBD2 agrees at 7 bases. The CDR3 nucleotides read TGTGCCAGCAGCGTCGGAGCGGGGACCTACGAGCAGTACTTC. Its translation: CASSVGAGTYEQYF.